This T cell receptor beta chain was recorded in a study of Graves' ophthalmopathy and Graves' hyperthyroidism. Study conclusions and caveats: A 13-signature model separated ophthalmopathy from stable hyperthyroidism, roughly 86% sensitivity, approximately 84% specificity. Also, most clonotypes expanded in the thyroid above 0.001 frequency appeared in blood.

This clonotype was recorded many times. Its antigen is undetermined. The authors amplified TCR beta CDR3 regions, and they did so from RNA transcripts for repertoire sequencing. An opening RT-PCR round employed HTBI primers and preceded a second-round multiplex PCR. A single record per CDR3 protein comes from TCRdb applying MiXCR to the multiplex PCR reads. This table has 300,000 to 400,000 distinct CDR3 sequences, roughly 17% appearing once. Diagnosis used clinical symptoms, serum thyroxine, TRAb, thyroid ultrasound and orbital computed tomography. This CDR3 spans 16 amino acids. CDR1 is MNHEY, CDR2 SMNVEV, per germline (reference sequence). Trimming at V came to 4 bases and at J to 2 bases, leaving 9 bases not matched to a gene.

The sequenced material came from peripheral blood. The chain employs TRBV27 and TRBJ2-5; the match to TRBD1 covers 8 bases. The receptor's source is an adult man with Graves' ophthalmopathy. For the CDR3, the DNA is TGTGCCAGCAGTTCCCGACAGGGGCGTACGCAAGAGACCCAGTACTTC. Its translation: CASSSRQGRTQETQYF.